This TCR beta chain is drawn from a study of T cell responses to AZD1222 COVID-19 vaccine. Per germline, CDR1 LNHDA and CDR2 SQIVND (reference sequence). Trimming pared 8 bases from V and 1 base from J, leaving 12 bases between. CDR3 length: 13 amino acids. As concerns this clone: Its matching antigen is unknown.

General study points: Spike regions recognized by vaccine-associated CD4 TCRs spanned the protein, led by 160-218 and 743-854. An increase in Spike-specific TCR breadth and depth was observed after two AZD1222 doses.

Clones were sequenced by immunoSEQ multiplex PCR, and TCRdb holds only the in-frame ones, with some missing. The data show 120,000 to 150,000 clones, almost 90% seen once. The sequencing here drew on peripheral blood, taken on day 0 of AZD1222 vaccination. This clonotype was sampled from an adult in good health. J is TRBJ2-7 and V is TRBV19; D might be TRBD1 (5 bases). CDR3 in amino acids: CASSRRESYEQYF. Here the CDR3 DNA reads TGTGCCAGTTCTCGCAGGGAATCCTACGAGCAGTACTTC.